This TCR beta chain stems from a study of blood T cell repertoires in COVID-19. About the research overall: Acute and convalescent COVID-19 specimens originated in the United States, Italy and Spain. Sample material is recorded as cDNA or gDNA derived from T cells, B-cell-depleted T cells, or PBMCs.

Germline V gene sequence: CDR1 ENHRY, CDR2 SYGVKD. The CDR3 runs to 14 residues. V gave up 2 bases and J gave up 0 bases, with 8 bases separating them. In the original processing: Scientists estimated how many nucleated cells there were by amplifying reference gene primers. The protocol was immunoSEQ multiplex PCR, while the TCRdb copy is restricted to in-frame clones and leaves out a portion. That table is the source of V, J and clone size, and D and trimming were worked out from the DNA. This table has about 160,000 clones, approximately 81% appearing once. This clonotype was obtained from a man between 18 and 35 years old with active or convalescent COVID-19. The V call is TRBV10-3, the J call TRBJ2-7, with D perhaps TRBD1 (6 bases). The sample was peripheral blood. The CDR3 DNA reads TGTGCCATCAGTGAGGGGGACACCTCCTACGAGCAGTACTTC. Its translation is CAISEGDTSYEQYF.